This entry features one T cell receptor beta chain sequence. Its antigen is currently unknown. TCRdb passed the 5' RACE reads through MiXCR, listing each CDR3 protein once. The data show 300,000 to 400,000 distinct CDR3 sequences, with under 15% seen just once and approximately 3.3% held by the top ten. The data stem from a study of T cells after yellow fever vaccination. Overall study context: Fractions containing few cells were prepared with SMART-Seq v4 Ultra Low Input. Overall study results and limits: Weaker overall, the secondary response nonetheless peaked faster (day 5 versus 15). Bulk-population clonotypes that are abundant could appear as contaminants in FACS-sorted repertoires. CD4 and CD8 compartments shared a small share of clonotypes.

The germline V gene encodes CDR1 SGHTA and CDR2 FQGNSA. The CDR3 has 14 residues. V dropped 4 bases and J dropped 8; count of bases not matched to a gene: 7. This receptor was obtained from a man younger than 35 who received the YFV17D yellow fever vaccine. The sample here was CD4+ T cells sorted from PBMCs, taken 15 days after the yellow fever booster vaccination. V usage is TRBV7-2 and J usage is TRBJ1-4; 7 positions match TRBD1. The CDR3 DNA sequence: TGTGCCAGCAGCTCTGACAGGGAGGGAGAAAAACTGTTTTTT. It codes for CASSSDREGEKLFF.